This T cell receptor beta chain was found in a study of T cell changes during pregnancy in multiple sclerosis. CDR1 and CDR2 (germline): LNHDA, SQIVND (reference sequence). The CDR3 sequence is 13 residues long. V was pared by 6 bases and J by 3 bases, with 9 bases between. Sequenced by immunoSEQ multiplex PCR; TCRdb stores in-frame clones only, minus some. This table has about 74,000 clones, just under 95% appearing once. The input for sequencing was peripheral blood, taken after pregnancy. The chain uses TRBV19 and TRBJ2-1; the D gene is possibly TRBD2 (5 bases). The clonotype was recovered from a female donor in good health, enrolled as a control in a pregnancy study. DNA of the CDR3: TGTGCCAGTAGCGGGAAATTCTACAATGAGCAGTTCTTC. It codes for CASSGKFYNEQFF.